These 32 T cell receptor beta chains came from one sample sequenced in a study of cytomegalovirus exposure and HLA in healthy donors. In the PCR, 60 Vbeta and 13 Jbeta primers were used. Here immunoSEQ multiplex PCR was the method, and the copy in TCRdb shows in-frame clones only, minus some. The repertoire includes 140,000 or so clones, around three quarters of them detected once, and roughly 2.1% sits in the top ten. Sequencing used PBMCs. The receptors here all came from a man aged 40-49 years in good health and CMV-seronegative.

This clone was observed once. The rearrangement links TRBV2 to TRBJ1-5, with 7 bases lining up with TRBD1. Trimming took 6 bases from V and 1 from J; bases not matched to a gene: 3. Germline loops: CDR1 SNHLY, CDR2 FYNNEI. This CDR3 spans 14 amino acids. CDR3 loop: CASRTGRSNQPQHF. The CDR3 DNA reads as TGTGCCAGCAGGACAGGGAGGAGCAATCAGCCCCAGCATTTT.

The chain uses TRBV7-2 and TRBJ1-5; D perhaps matches TRBD1 (5 bases). Germline V gene data show CDR1 as SGHTA and CDR2 as FQGNSA. V gave up 2 bases and J gave up 1 base, with 12 bases separating them. This CDR3 is built from 16 residues. The CDR3 spells CASSLLWGSSNQPQHF. CDR3 coding DNA: TGTGCCAGCAGCTTACTTTGGGGCTCCAGCAATCAGCCCCAGCATTTT.

The table lists this clone with a few counts. V is TRBV7-9 and J is TRBJ2-5; 7 bases fit TRBD1. In germline, CDR1 is SEHNR, CDR2 FQNEAQ (reference sequence). V lost 6 bases to trimming and J lost 4 bases; unmatched junction nucleotides: 5. The CDR3 loop spans 13 amino acids. DNA of the CDR3: TGTGCCAGCAGGCCTAGACAGGGAGAGACCCAGTACTTC. Translating it yields CASRPRQGETQYF.

V is TRBV6-5 and J is TRBJ2-5; D gene uncertain. Germline V gene data show CDR1 as MNHEY and CDR2 as SVGAGI. The V gene lost 8 bases and the J gene lost 5 bases, with 15 bases spanning the gap. The CDR3 has 13 residues. CDR3 in amino acids: CASPGLFRETQYF. The CDR3 DNA is TGTGCCAGCCCAGGCCTATTTCGGGAGACCCAGTACTTC.

The table lists this clone with a few counts. The chain uses TRBV5-8 and TRBJ1-5; 10 nucleotides align to TRBD1. Germline V gene lookup returns CDR1 SGHTS and CDR2 YDEGEE. The V segment lost 4 bases and the J segment 6 bases; nucleotides outside the gene matches: 7. The CDR3 extends over 15 amino acids. CDR3 sequence reads: CASSNTWDRGQPQHF. CDR3 DNA sequence: TGTGCCAGCAGCAACACCTGGGACAGGGGTCAGCCCCAGCATTTT. The whole variable domain, filled in from reference TRBV5-8 and TRBJ1-5, reads EAGVTQSPTHLIKTRGQQATLRCSPISGHTSVYWYQQALGLGLQFLLWYDEGEERNRGNFPPRFSGRQFPNYSSELNVNALELEDSALYLCASSNTWDRGQPQHFGDGTRLSIL.

This chain joins TRBV19 and TRBJ1-3; possible D gene TRBD1, 5 bases. The V and J ends lost 3 bases and 0 bases respectively, with 9 bases between them. Germline V CDR1 and CDR2: LNHDA, SQIVND (reference sequence). This CDR3 has 15 amino acids. In nucleotides, the CDR3 is TGTGCCAGTAGTATCACAGGTTACTCTGGAAACACCATATATTTT. It is translated as CASSITGYSGNTIYF. Full variable domain (remainder filled in from reference TRBV19 and TRBJ1-3): DGGITQSPKYLFRKEGQNVTLSCEQNLNHDAMYWYRQDPGQGLRLIYYSQIVNDFQKGDIAEGYSVSREKKESFPLTVTSAQKNPTAFYLCASSITGYSGNTIYFGEGSWLTVV.

There are a few counts of this clone. The chain recombines TRBV19 with TRBJ2-1; a possible D gene is TRBD2 (6 bases). This CDR3 region has 18 residues. Trimming stripped 7 bases from V and 0 bases from J, with 22 bases between. Germline CDR1 LNHDA, CDR2 SQIVND (reference sequence). CDR3 loop: CASTPTGRRPSSYNEQFF. The CDR3 nucleotides are TGTGCCAGTACCCCCACGGGGAGGAGACCCAGCTCCTACAATGAGCAGTTCTTC. Full variable domain (outside the CDR3, taken from reference TRBV19 and TRBJ2-1): DGGITQSPKYLFRKEGQNVTLSCEQNLNHDAMYWYRQDPGQGLRLIYYSQIVNDFQKGDIAEGYSVSREKKESFPLTVTSAQKNPTAFYLCASTPTGRRPSSYNEQFFGPGTRLTVL.

V is TRBV27 and J is TRBJ1-1; D possibly corresponds to TRBD1 (5 bases). Per the germline V gene, CDR1 is MNHEY and CDR2 is SMNVEV (reference sequence). V was cut by 1 base and J by 4 bases, with 22 bases left in between. This CDR3 spans 18 amino acids. The CDR3 region has the DNA TGTGCCAGCAGTTTATTTTGGGGTGGGAGGTCTCAGGGCACTGAAGCTTTCTTT. Residues: CASSLFWGGRSQGTEAFF.

The CDR3 loop is CASRVRGYNSPLHF. For the CDR3, the DNA is TGTGCCAGTAGGGTCAGGGGTTATAATTCACCCCTCCACTTT. V usage is TRBV19 and J usage is TRBJ1-6; perhaps TRBD1 as D (6 bases). Looked up from germline, CDR1 is LNHDA and CDR2 is SQIVND (reference sequence). The V gene lost 6 bases and the J gene lost 4 bases, with 10 bases spanning the gap. The CDR3 contains 14 residues.

V gene TRBV7-2 combines with J gene TRBJ2-1; tentatively, D is TRBD2 (6 bases). The V and J ends lost 1 base and 9 bases respectively, with 13 bases between them. The CDR3 extends over 14 amino acids. Per germline, CDR1 SGHTA and CDR2 FQGNSA. CDR3 region: CASSLGLVGSEQFF. DNA of the CDR3: TGTGCCAGCAGCTTAGGACTAGTGGGTAGTGAGCAGTTCTTC. Full variable domain (missing parts from reference TRBV7-2 and TRBJ2-1): GAGVSQSPSNKVTEKGKDVELRCDPISGHTALYWYRQSLGQGLEFLIYFQGNSAPDKSGLPSDRFSAERTGGSVSTLTIQRTQQEDSAVYLCASSLGLVGSEQFFGPGTRLTVL.

The table lists this clone with a count of one. The rearrangement joins TRBV6-1 to TRBJ1-1; 8 bases align to TRBD1. CDR3 length equals 13 residues. J was trimmed by 11 bases and V by 0 bases; bases with no gene match: 5. Germline CDR1 reads MNHNS; CDR2 reads SASEGT. CDR3 protein: CASSEARTGRAFF. The CDR3 coding sequence is TGTGCCAGCAGTGAAGCGAGGACAGGGCGGGCTTTCTTT.

The V and J genes are TRBV6-5 and TRBJ2-1, with 9 nucleotides matching TRBD1. The length of the CDR3 is 13 residues. V lost 6 bases to trimming and J lost 15 bases; unmatched junction nucleotides: 12. Germline-derived CDR1 and CDR2 are MNHEY and SVGAGI. The CDR3 protein is CASRNRGRGVLFF. The CDR3 DNA reads as TGTGCCAGCAGAAACAGGGGGCGCGGTGTTCTGTTCTTC.

V gene TRBV5-1 combines with J gene TRBJ1-5; 10 bases fit TRBD1. V shed 3 bases and J 2 bases; nucleotides not matched to a gene: 2. CDR1 is SGHRS, CDR2 YFSETQ, per germline. The CDR3 has 15 amino acids. The CDR3 DNA reads TGCGCCAGCAGCTGGGGGACAGGGGGCAATCAGCCCCAGCATTTT. Its protein is CASSWGTGGNQPQHF.

V gene TRBV4-3 combines with J gene TRBJ2-5, with 13 bases identical to TRBD2. Trimming at V came to 2 bases and at J to 11 bases, leaving 2 bases not matched to a gene. The CDR3 totals 13 residues. Per germline, CDR1 LGHNA and CDR2 YSLEER. CDR3 residues: CASSQTSGREQYF. The CDR3 coding sequence is TGCGCCAGCAGCCAAACTAGCGGGAGGGAGCAGTACTTC.

The rearrangement links TRBV10-2 to TRBJ2-7; D is undetermined. The CDR3 totals 12 residues. Between the trimmed V and J ends, which lost 3 bases and 5 bases, there was a span of 8 bases. Germline CDR1 is WSHSY and CDR2 is SAAADI. CDR3 nucleotides: TGCGCCAGCAGTGATCCGGTTAACGAGCAGTACTTC. It is translated as CASSDPVNEQYF.

The CDR3 protein is CAWNRQANYGYTF. Here the CDR3 DNA reads TGTGCCTGGAATCGACAGGCTAACTATGGCTACACCTTC. The chain has TRBV30 and TRBJ1-2; the D gene is possibly TRBD1 (6 bases). Trimming pared 4 bases from V and 0 bases from J, leaving 9 bases between. The CDR3 length is 13 residues. CDR1 is GTSNPN and CDR2 is SVGIG in the germline V gene (reference sequence).

The chain carries TRBV6-1 and TRBJ2-1; TRBD2 matches 9 bases. This CDR3 is 14 amino acids long. V lost 7 bases, J lost 5 bases, and 6 bases stayed unmatched. Per the germline V gene, CDR1 is MNHNS and CDR2 is SASEGT. The CDR3 DNA follows: TGTGCCAGCACTAATAGCGGGGGAAACAATGAGCAGTTCTTC. This encodes CASTNSGGNNEQFF.

The chain employs TRBV7-9 and TRBJ1-5, with no clear D. The length of the CDR3 is 14 residues. CDR1 SEHNR and CDR2 FQNEAQ come from the germline V gene (reference sequence). Trimming shortened V by 5 bases and J by 0 bases, and 8 bases separated the two germline ends. CDR3 DNA: TGTGCCAGCAGCGTGGACTCTAGCAATCAGCCCCAGCATTTT. It specifies CASSVDSSNQPQHF.

This clone has just a few counts. The chain combines TRBV19 with TRBJ1-1, with D perhaps matching TRBD1 (6 bases). The CDR3 has 13 residues. The V end was cut by 7 bases, the J end by 6 bases, with 15 bases between. Germline V gene data show CDR1 as LNHDA and CDR2 as SQIVND (reference sequence). This CDR3 reads CASTGASWAEAFF. The CDR3 DNA reads as TGTGCCAGTACAGGGGCTTCTTGGGCTGAAGCTTTCTTT.

This clone was counted between two and nine times. The chain links TRBV28 to TRBJ2-5; 8 bases align to TRBD1. CDR1 is MDHEN and CDR2 is SYDVKM in the germline V gene. With V trimmed by 5 bases and J by 7 bases, 12 bases remained unmatched. This CDR3 spans 15 amino acids. CDR3: CASSIATGVTGTQYF. CDR3 nucleotides: TGTGCCAGCAGTATTGCGACAGGGGTAACGGGGACCCAGTACTTC.

The sample holds a few counts of this clone. V gene TRBV6-5 combines with J gene TRBJ2-7, with 8 bases lining up with TRBD2. Germline V lookup: CDR1 MNHEY, CDR2 SVGAGI. The V segment lost 3 bases and the J segment 5 bases; nucleotides outside the gene matches: 9. CDR3 length: 15 amino acids. The CDR3 bases are TGTGCCAGCAGTTATCTTGAGACTAGCGTCGACGAGCAGTACTTC. This codes for CASSYLETSVDEQYF.

V gene TRBV5-1 combines with J gene TRBJ2-7; 8 positions match TRBD1. The CDR3 extends over 14 amino acids. J gave up 4 bases and V 0 bases, and 3 bases lay outside the gene matches. Per the germline V gene, CDR1 is SGHRS and CDR2 is YFSETQ. The CDR3 bases are TGCGCCAGCAGCTTGGGGACAGGGCTATACGAGCAGTACTTC. Protein product: CASSLGTGLYEQYF.

V is TRBV2 and J is TRBJ2-7; TRBD2 matches at 10 bases. The CDR3 spans 15 residues. Germline CDR1 SNHLY, CDR2 FYNNEI. Germline trimming cut 8 bases from V and 4 bases from J; bases unmatched to any gene: 11. Here the CDR3 DNA reads TGTGCCAGCTTAGGGGCTAGCGGGAGAGGTTACGAGCAGTACTTC. Translated, it gives CASLGASGRGYEQYF.

The gene calls are TRBV18 and TRBJ1-5; D is perhaps TRBD1 (5 bases). The V end was cut by 2 bases, the J end by 7 bases, with 15 bases between. This CDR3 has 15 residues. Germline V lookup: CDR1 KGHSH, CDR2 LQKENI. DNA for the CDR3: TGTGCCAGCTCACCAGTGGGGGAGGGAGGGCAGCCCCAGCATTTT. This sequence encodes CASSPVGEGGQPQHF.

To note about this clone: Its ends do not fully match the called genes, so a read error is possible. The rearrangement uses TRBV9 and TRBJ2-7; tentatively, D is TRBD1 (5 bases). Germline CDR1 and CDR2: SGDLS and YYNGEE. CDR3 length equals 12 residues. CDR3: CASSVDSSEPTF. CDR3 coding DNA: TGTGCCAGCAGCGTTGACAGTTCGGAACCCACCTTC. The whole variable domain, remainder taken from reference TRBV9 and TRBJ2-7, is DSGVTQTPKHLITATGQRVTLRCSPRSGDLSVYWYQQSLDQGLQFLIQYYNGEERAKGNILERFSAQQFPDLHSELNLSSLELGDSALYFCASSVDSSEPTFGPGTRLTVT.

The chain links TRBV25-1 to TRBJ2-1; 8 bases line up with TRBD1. After removal of 6 bases from V and 4 bases from J, the junction contained 8 bases not matched to a gene. CDR3 length: 15 amino acids. CDR1 is MGHDK, CDR2 SYGVNS, per germline. The CDR3 DNA is TGTGCCAGCAGCCCCAGGGGGCCTGGTTACAATGAGCAGTTCTTC. It specifies CASSPRGPGYNEQFF.

This clone came up a few times. CDR3 DNA sequence: TGTGCCAGCAGCTGGACCGACAGGGGGTACACAGATACGCAGTATTTT. Translating it yields CASSWTDRGYTDTQYF. The genes are TRBV5-6 and TRBJ2-3, with 9 bases aligning to TRBD1. The germline V gene encodes CDR1 SGHDT and CDR2 YYEEEE. V shed 3 bases, J shed 2 bases, and the junction held 7 bases outside the gene matches. The CDR3 has 16 residues.

Only a few counts were recorded for this clone. The chain links TRBV11-3 to TRBJ2-7, with D tentatively TRBD1 (5 bases). This CDR3 contains 13 residues. Trimming removed 5 bases from V and 6 bases from J, with 14 bases in between. CDR1 and CDR2 (germline): SGHNT, YENEEA. The CDR3 loop reads CASSPGRESEQYF. The CDR3 region has the DNA TGTGCCAGCAGCCCAGGCAGGGAAAGCGAGCAGTACTTC.

Only a few counts were recorded for this clone. The genes are TRBV6-1 and TRBJ2-5; the D is unclear. The end of the DNA fits TRBJ2-7 better, so the J call may be wrong. The CDR3 runs 13 residues. From germline, CDR1 is MNHNS and CDR2 SASEGT. The DNA for the CDR3 is TGTGCCAGCAGTGAAATGGTCAACCACGAGCAGTACTTC. Its protein product is CASSEMVNHEQYF.

The gene calls are TRBV7-2 and TRBJ2-7; D is perhaps TRBD1 (6 bases). V was trimmed by 1 base and J by 1 base, leaving 20 bases between them. Germline V gives CDR1 SGHTA, CDR2 FQGNSA. CDR3 size: 18 residues. The CDR3 DNA is TGTGCCAGCAGCTTAGGGTTCGGGGACAAGCTTAATTCCTACGAGCAGTACTTC. This encodes CASSLGFGDKLNSYEQYF. The complete variable domain, with remaining parts taken from reference TRBV7-2 and TRBJ2-7, reads GAGVSQSPSNKVTEKGKDVELRCDPISGHTALYWYRQSLGQGLEFLIYFQGNSAPDKSGLPSDRFSAERTGGSVSTLTIQRTQQEDSAVYLCASSLGFGDKLNSYEQYFGPGTRLTVT.

The gene calls are TRBV10-2 and TRBJ2-1, with TRBD2 as a possible D gene (5 bases). The germline CDR1 and CDR2 sequences are WSHSY and SAAADI. This CDR3 is built from 13 residues. Trimming stripped 0 bases from V and 16 bases from J, with 16 bases between. The CDR3 spells CASSESGGSPQFF. CDR3 coding DNA: TGCGCCAGCAGTGAGTCTGGTGGGAGTCCCCAATTCTTC.

The sample holds one count of this clone. The J gene is TRBJ2-7, the V gene TRBV19; TRBD1 matches 7 bases. Looked up from germline, CDR1 is LNHDA and CDR2 is SQIVND (reference sequence). V was clipped by 1 base and J by 0 bases; unmatched bases: 9. The CDR3 consists of 17 residues. The CDR3 DNA reads TGTGCCAGTAGTATAGGGCCGGGACAGTCCCTCTCCTACGAGCAGTACTTC. Its protein product is CASSIGPGQSLSYEQYF.